The rows below give T cell receptor beta chains drawn from one sample of a study of CD8 T cells in Susac syndrome. TCRdb analysed the immunoSEQ multiplex PCR reads with MiXCR anew, one entry per CDR3 protein. This table holds hundreds of thousands of distinct CDR3 sequences, roughly 93% found once. The sequencing input was CD4+ T cells from PBMCs. The receptors shown here come from a human donor with multiple sclerosis. Both conserved end residues are part of each CDR3. D genes are given only for firm matches. The size of a clone is reported for some rows only, either as once, few or many, or as a class for expanded clones.

.	.	TRBV7-2	TRBJ1-6	TGTGCCAGCAGCCCACCCGGGAGTGGCTCACCCCTCCACTTT	CASSPPGSGSPLHF
TRBD1	once	TRBV2	TRBJ1-3	TGTGCCAGCAGTGGGGGGACAGTAATCGGAAACACCATATATTTT	CASSGGTVIGNTIYF
.	.	TRBV12-3/TRBV12-4	TRBJ2-5	TGTGCCAGCAGTTTCGCGGATCTCCAAGAGACCCAGTACTTC	CASSFADLQETQYF
.	.	TRBV7-9	TRBJ2-3	TGTGCCAGCAGCTCAAAGGGGAGACTAGATCCTAGCACAGATACGCAGTATTTT	CASSSKGRLDPSTDTQYF
.	once	TRBV15	TRBJ1-5	TGTGCCACCAGCAGCCAGGGGCGCAATCAGCCCCAGCATTTT	CATSSQGRNQPQHF
TRBD2	.	TRBV19	TRBJ2-5	TGTGCCAGTAGTATCGCTAGCGGTACGGGGGAGACCCAGTACTTC	CASSIASGTGETQYF
.	.	TRBV5-1	TRBJ2-3	TGCGCCAGCAGCTGGAATGGCGGGGGCACAGATACGCAGTATTTT	CASSWNGGGTDTQYF
TRBD1	once	TRBV9	TRBJ1-3	TGTGCCAGCAGCGTAGGCTCCGGGACAGGAGCCTCTGGAAACACCATATATTTT	CASSVGSGTGASGNTIYF
.	.	TRBV10-3	TRBJ2-5	TGTGCCATCGGACTGGGGGAGACCCAGTACTTC	CAIGLGETQYF
.	.	TRBV5-1	TRBJ1-4	TGCGCCAGCAGCCTAAAAAGGGACATTAATGAAAAACTGTTTTTT	CASSLKRDINEKLFF
.	.	TRBV18	TRBJ1-5	TGTGCCAGCTCAGCTCAGGACAGCACCCACTATAGCAATCAGCCCCAGCATTTT	CASSAQDSTHYSNQPQHF
.	.	TRBV27	TRBJ1-1	TGTGCCAGCATGAGACACCAGAACACTGAAGCTTTCTTT	CASMRHQNTEAFF
.	.	TRBV29-1	TRBJ2-1	TGCAGCGCCGAAGTGGGGGGAAAGGGTGAGCAGTTCTTC	CSAEVGGKGEQFF
.	few	TRBV29-1	TRBJ2-5	TGCAGCGTTGGCACGAGAGAGACCCAGTACTTC	CSVGTRETQYF
.	.	TRBV2	TRBJ2-3	TGTGCCAGCAGTGATTTGGGACTCAGCACAGATACGCAGTATTTT	CASSDLGLSTDTQYF
TRBD2	.	TRBV5-1	TRBJ2-3	TGCGCCAGCAGCCCCCTCGGGGGGGGCGGATACACAGATACGCAGTATTTT	CASSPLGGGGYTDTQYF
.	few	TRBV14	TRBJ2-7	TGTGCCAGCAGCCAAGATGTCGGGTACGAGCAGTACTTC	CASSQDVGYEQYF
.	.	TRBV7-2	TRBJ1-1	TGTGCCAGCAGCTTATCAGGGTGGGGGAAAAACGCTGAAGCTTTCTTT	CASSLSGWGKNAEAFF
TRBD1	.	TRBV24-1	TRBJ2-7	TGTGCCACCAGTGACCCGGGACAGGGGAGAGACGAGCAGTACTTC	CATSDPGQGRDEQYF
.	.	TRBV27	TRBJ2-7	TGTGCCAGCAGTCTATACTTCGGGCAGGGCTACGAGCAGTACTTC	CASSLYFGQGYEQYF
.	.	TRBV5-1	TRBJ2-6	TGCGCCAGCAGCTTGTCTTTTAGGGCGGCGTTATCTAGGGCCAACGTCCTGACTTTC	CASSLSFRAALSRANVLTF
.	.	TRBV6-5	TRBJ1-1	TGTGCCAGCAGGGCGGGGGGGGACGGCACTGAAGCTTTCTTT	CASRAGGDGTEAFF
.	.	TRBV7-9	TRBJ2-3	TGTGCCAGCAGCTTCTCCCACAGTACAGATACGCAGTATTTT	CASSFSHSTDTQYF
TRBD1	.	TRBV20-1	TRBJ1-3	TGCAGTGCATGGGACAGCCGACACACCATATATTTT	CSAWDSRHTIYF
.	.	TRBV19	TRBJ2-2	TGTGCCAGTAGTGCCTCGGCCACCGGAGTGACCGGGGAGCTGTTTTTT	CASSASATGVTGELFF
.	.	TRBV12-3/TRBV12-4	TRBJ2-1	TGTGCCAGCAGTCCGGGACTCCTACAGTTCTTC	CASSPGLLQFF
TRBD2	.	TRBV4-3	TRBJ2-1	TGCGCCAGCAGCCAAGGGGGGTCTGGACTAGCGGTGAACTACAATGAGCAGTTCTTC	CASSQGGSGLAVNYNEQFF
TRBD2	.	TRBV7-3	TRBJ2-2	TGTGCCAGCAGTCCCGGGACTAGCGTAGTGGAGCTGTTTTTT	CASSPGTSVVELFF
TRBD1	.	TRBV18	TRBJ1-2	TGTGCCAGCTCACCACCGGGTTGGGACAGCGCCTATGGCTACACCTTC	CASSPPGWDSAYGYTF
TRBD1	.	TRBV12-3/TRBV12-4	TRBJ2-5	TGTGCCAGCAGTCCTCCCTTGACAGGGCCCTCGGGGGAGACCCAGTACTTC	CASSPPLTGPSGETQYF
TRBD2	.	TRBV7-3	TRBJ2-2	TGTGCCAGCAGCCCAGGGACTAGATCCACCGGGGAGCTGTTTTTT	CASSPGTRSTGELFF
.	once	TRBV2	TRBJ1-3	TGTGCCAGCAGTAGGGACATCTCTGGAAACACCATATATTTT	CASSRDISGNTIYF
TRBD1	.	TRBV4-1	TRBJ2-1	TGCGCCAGCAGCCAAGATCGGTGGGACAGGGAGGCTGAGCAGTTCTTC	CASSQDRWDREAEQFF
.	.	TRBV28	TRBJ1-6	TGTGCCAGCTCTATTAGGGGAATGTCACCCCTCCACTTT	CASSIRGMSPLHF
.	.	TRBV20-1	TRBJ2-7	TGCAGTGCTAGGACGGTCTCCTACGAGCAGTACTTC	CSARTVSYEQYF
.	.	TRBV30	TRBJ2-5	TGTGCCTGGAGTGTGATAAGGGGAGTTGGAGAGACCCAGTACTTC	CAWSVIRGVGETQYF
TRBD1	.	TRBV29-1	TRBJ1-2	TGCAGCGTGTTGGGCCGGGACAGGGGATCCAATAACTATGGCTACACCTTC	CSVLGRDRGSNNYGYTF
.	once	TRBV2	TRBJ2-3	TGTGCCAGCAGCCGGAGATTTGCAGATACGCAGTATTTT	CASSRRFADTQYF
.	.	TRBV5-1	TRBJ1-5	TGCGCCAGCAGCTTGGTAGGGGGTACTCAGCCCCAGCATTTT	CASSLVGGTQPQHF
TRBD2	.	TRBV5-1	TRBJ2-1	TGCGCCAGCAGCCCCGCCGGGACTACCTTCAATGAGCAGTTCTTC	CASSPAGTTFNEQFF
TRBD2	.	TRBV6-2/TRBV6-3	TRBJ2-1	TGTGCCAGCAGTTATTCAGCGGGAGGGCCGTCCAATGAGCAGTTCTTC	CASSYSAGGPSNEQFF
.	.	TRBV28	TRBJ2-7	TGTGCCAGCAGTTCCTCCGACAAGTCCTACGAGCAGTACTTC	CASSSSDKSYEQYF
.	.	TRBV29-1	TRBJ2-1	TGCAGCGCCCGTACGGGCAGCTCCTACAATGAGCAGTTCTTC	CSARTGSSYNEQFF
.	.	TRBV7-3	TRBJ2-3	TGTGCCAGCAGCTTAATTCGGTCGGAAACAGATACGCAGTATTTT	CASSLIRSETDTQYF
TRBD2	once	TRBV6-1	TRBJ2-2	TGTGCCAGCAGGGTCTATGGGAGGGCCACCGGGGAGCTGTTTTTT	CASRVYGRATGELFF
.	.	TRBV12-3/TRBV12-4	TRBJ1-2	TGTGCCAGCTGTTGGGAGGGGAGCTATGGCTACACCTTC	CASCWEGSYGYTF
TRBD2	.	TRBV24-1	TRBJ2-1	TGTGCCACCAGTGACCCCCAACTAGCGGGGGGCGCTACGGGTGAGCAGTTCTTC	CATSDPQLAGGATGEQFF
TRBD2	once	TRBV11-2	TRBJ2-1	TGTGCCAGCAGCCCCCACGCTAGCGGGCTAAACAATGAGCAGTTCTTC	CASSPHASGLNNEQFF
TRBD2	.	TRBV5-1	TRBJ2-2	TGCGCCAGCAGCTTAATGTCTAGCGGGATAAACACCGGGGAGCTGTTTTTT	CASSLMSSGINTGELFF
TRBD1	.	TRBV15	TRBJ1-2	TGTGCCACCAGCAGGCGAGGACAGGGAGAGAGCGGTGGCTACACCTTC	CATSRRGQGESGGYTF
.	.	TRBV27	TRBJ2-3	TGTGCCAGCAGTTTGCTCCGACAGGAAAGTACGCAGTATTTT	CASSLLRQESTQYF
TRBD1	.	TRBV3-1	TRBJ1-4	TGTGCCAGCAGCCCCCGACAGGGGTTTAATGAAAAACTGTTTTTT	CASSPRQGFNEKLFF
TRBD1	.	TRBV20-1	TRBJ1-1	TGCAGTGCTAGAGGACAGGGGGTGACTGAAGTTTTCTTT	CSARGQGVTEVFF
.	.	TRBV10-3	TRBJ1-5	TGTGCCATCAGTGAGGGGCGAGGCAATCAGCCCCAGCATTTT	CAISEGRGNQPQHF
.	once	TRBV2	TRBJ1-2	TGTGCCAGCAGTGAAGCTTTGGTTATGATGGACTATGGCTACACCTTC	CASSEALVMMDYGYTF
.	.	TRBV4-2	TRBJ1-1	TGTGCCAGCAGCCAAGAGTCAGGCCGATCGTTGAACACTGAAGCTTTCTTT	CASSQESGRSLNTEAFF
.	.	TRBV18	TRBJ1-1	TGTGCCAGCCACAAAACTAGAAACACTGAAGCTTTCTTT	CASHKTRNTEAFF
.	.	TRBV3-1	TRBJ1-1	TGTGCCAGCAGCCCACGATTCAGCAACACTGAAGCTTTCTTT	CASSPRFSNTEAFF